These 4 T cell receptor beta chains were all obtained from the same sample, sequenced in a study of response to subunit inactivated influenza vaccine. TCRdb ran MiXCR on the RT-PCR reads and lists one entry per CDR3 protein. The sample lists fewer than 700,000 distinct CDR3 sequences, 10% to 15% occurring once. The source material was PBMCs from blood, sampled roughly 6 weeks after vaccination. The receptors come from a man aged 50 to 59 who received an inactivated influenza vaccine.

This clonotype occurred many times. This chain joins TRBV6-6 and TRBJ2-3; TRBD1 is a possible D gene (5 bases). Germline-derived CDR1 and CDR2 are MNHNY and SVGAGI (reference sequence). The CDR3 runs 12 residues. V was cut by 5 bases and J by 8 bases, with 11 bases left in between. DNA for the CDR3: TGTGCCAGCAGTCCCGAAAGGGGTACGCAGTATTTT. It yields the protein CASSPERGTQYF.

The rearrangement links TRBV10-3 to TRBJ2-4; 9 bases are shared with TRBD2. The germline V gene encodes CDR1 ENHRY and CDR2 SYGVKD. V shed 4 bases, J shed 9 bases, and the junction held 7 bases outside the gene matches. The CDR3 has 14 amino acids. The CDR3 reads CAISAGAGGGIQYF. CDR3 sequence (DNA): TGTGCCATCAGTGCGGGAGCGGGGGGTGGCATTCAGTACTTC.

The chain employs TRBV12-5 and TRBJ2-2; D possibly uses TRBD1 or TRBD2 (5 bases each). The CDR3 contains 17 residues. Trimming pared 0 bases from V and 5 bases from J, leaving 16 bases between. Germline CDR1 LGHNT, CDR2 FRNRAP. In DNA form, the CDR3 reads TGTGCTAGTGGTTTGGTACGGGGCGGGCGAACTACCGGGGAGCTGTTTTTT. This sequence encodes CASGLVRGGRTTGELFF.

The V and J genes are TRBV6-5 and TRBJ2-3; a possible D gene is TRBD2 (6 bases). CDR1 and CDR2 (germline): MNHEY, SVGAGI. Trimming left V 4 bases short and J 1 base short, with 15 bases between. The CDR3 sequence is 16 residues long. The DNA for the CDR3 is TGTGCCAGCAGTTTACTGAGCGGGTCGGGCACAGATACGCAGTATTTT. It specifies CASSLLSGSGTDTQYF.